Listed below are T cell receptor beta chains from one sample, sequenced in a study of tumor and adjacent non-tumor tissue in lung cancer. TCRdb used MiXCR to reprocess the multiplex PCR reads, holding one entry per CDR3 protein. The table shows some 200,000 distinct CDR3 sequences, with 71% occurring only once. Specimen: lung tumor tissue. These receptor sequences come from a man aged 60 to 69 with non-small cell lung cancer. The CDR3 runs from the conserved cysteine through the conserved F or W. A D gene is named only where the DNA matches it firmly. Clone size is shown for a subset of rows, as once, few, many or a class of expanded clone.

clone size: NA; D gene: NA; V gene: TRBV4-3; J gene: TRBJ2-6; CDR3 protein: CTSSQEAVSGTNVLTF; CDR3 DNA: TGCACCAGCAGCCAAGAGGCGGTGTCTGGGACCAACGTCCTGACATTC
clone size: few; D gene: NA; V gene: TRBV10-2; J gene: TRBJ2-7; CDR3 protein: CASSDATYEQYF; CDR3 DNA: TGCGCCAGCAGTGACGCCACCTACGAGCAGTACTTC
clone size: few; D gene: TRBD1; V gene: TRBV28; J gene: TRBJ2-1; CDR3 protein: CASSDRGTYNEQFF; CDR3 DNA: TGTGCCAGCAGTGACAGGGGGACCTACAATGAGCAGTTCTTC
clone size: NA; D gene: TRBD2; V gene: TRBV6-1; J gene: TRBJ2-2; CDR3 protein: CTSSAGTSANTGELFF; CDR3 DNA: TGTACTAGCAGCGCCGGGACTAGTGCTAACACCGGGGAGCTGTTTTTT
clone size: NA; D gene: NA; V gene: TRBV6-6; J gene: TRBJ1-6; CDR3 protein: CASSYPAWAGLNSPLHF; CDR3 DNA: TGTGCCAGCAGTTACCCTGCCTGGGCAGGACTTAATTCACCCCTCCACTTT
clone size: many; D gene: NA; V gene: TRBV20-1; J gene: TRBJ1-1; CDR3 protein: CSAHSGNTEAFF; CDR3 DNA: TGCAGTGCCCATTCGGGCAACACTGAAGCTTTCTTT
clone size: NA; D gene: NA; V gene: TRBV20-1; J gene: TRBJ2-4; CDR3 protein: CRTRVLGQSKNFQYF; CDR3 DNA: TGCAGAACTAGAGTTCTAGGACAGTCTAAAAACTTTCAGTACTTC
clone size: many; D gene: TRBD1; V gene: TRBV29-1; J gene: TRBJ2-1; CDR3 protein: CSAGQGLRNEQFF; CDR3 DNA: TGCAGCGCCGGACAGGGCCTTCGCAATGAGCAGTTCTTC
clone size: NA; D gene: NA; V gene: TRBV30; J gene: TRBJ2-7; CDR3 protein: CDWRGRGHLYEQYF; CDR3 DNA: TGTGACTGGAGAGGGAGGGGGCACCTCTACGAGCAGTACTTC
clone size: NA; D gene: NA; V gene: TRBV6-2/TRBV6-3; J gene: TRBJ2-7; CDR3 protein: CASKKSAGGEQYF; CDR3 DNA: TGTGCCAGCAAGAAATCCGCCGGGGGCGAGCAGTACTTC
clone size: once; D gene: NA; V gene: TRBV20-1; J gene: TRBJ2-7; CDR3 protein: CSVGRLAYEQYF; CDR3 DNA: TGCAGTGTAGGGCGACTGGCCTACGAGCAGTACTTC
clone size: NA; D gene: NA; V gene: TRBV11-1; J gene: TRBJ1-6; CDR3 protein: CASSLEAASSYNSPLHF; CDR3 DNA: TGTGCCAGCAGCTTGGAAGCGGCGAGCTCCTATAATTCACCCCTCCACTTT
clone size: NA; D gene: TRBD1; V gene: TRBV11-2; J gene: TRBJ2-1; CDR3 protein: CASSPSLSWDRGNEQFF; CDR3 DNA: TGTGCGAGCAGCCCCAGCCTCTCCTGGGACAGGGGCAATGAGCAGTTCTTC
clone size: once; D gene: TRBD2; V gene: TRBV20-1; J gene: TRBJ2-1; CDR3 protein: CSVRGDVAGGDEQFF; CDR3 DNA: TGCAGTGTTAGAGGCGACGTAGCGGGAGGGGATGAGCAGTTCTTC
clone size: NA; D gene: TRBD1; V gene: TRBV10-2; J gene: TRBJ1-1; CDR3 protein: CASSETTGFSEAFF; CDR3 DNA: TGCGCCAGCAGCGAGACGACAGGGTTCAGTGAAGCTTTCTTT